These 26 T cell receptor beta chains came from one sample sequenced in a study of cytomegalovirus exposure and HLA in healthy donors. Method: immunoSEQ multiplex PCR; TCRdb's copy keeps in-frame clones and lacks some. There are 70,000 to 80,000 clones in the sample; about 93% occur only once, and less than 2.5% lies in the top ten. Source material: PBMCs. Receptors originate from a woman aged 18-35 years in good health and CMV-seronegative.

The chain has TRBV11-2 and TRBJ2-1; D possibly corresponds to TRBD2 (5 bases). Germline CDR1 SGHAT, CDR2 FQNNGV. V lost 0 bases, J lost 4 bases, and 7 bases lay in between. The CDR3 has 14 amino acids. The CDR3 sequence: CASSLDRGYNEQFF. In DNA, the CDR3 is TGTGCCAGCAGCTTAGACAGAGGGTACAATGAGCAGTTCTTC.

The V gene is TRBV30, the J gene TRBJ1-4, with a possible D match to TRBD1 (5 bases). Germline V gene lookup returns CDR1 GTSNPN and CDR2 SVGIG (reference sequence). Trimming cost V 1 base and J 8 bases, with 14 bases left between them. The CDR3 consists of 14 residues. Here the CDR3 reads CAWSALTRGEKLFF. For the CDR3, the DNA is TGTGCCTGGAGTGCTCTGACCCGGGGGGAAAAACTGTTTTTT.

CDR3 protein: CASSESGRLYEQYF. CDR3 nucleotide sequence: TGTGCCAGCAGTGAAAGCGGGAGGCTCTACGAGCAGTACTTC. This sequence joins TRBV6-1 and TRBJ2-7; TRBD2 matches 9 bases. Per germline, CDR1 MNHNS and CDR2 SASEGT. This CDR3 is 14 amino acids long. V was pared by 2 bases and J by 3 bases, with 2 bases of the junction left unmatched.

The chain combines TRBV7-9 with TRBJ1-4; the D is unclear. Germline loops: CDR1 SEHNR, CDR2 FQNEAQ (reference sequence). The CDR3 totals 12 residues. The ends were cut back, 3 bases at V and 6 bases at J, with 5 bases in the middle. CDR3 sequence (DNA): TGTGCCAGCAGCTTTCTCCATGAAAAACTGTTTTTT. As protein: CASSFLHEKLFF. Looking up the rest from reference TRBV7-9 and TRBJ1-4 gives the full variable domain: DTGVSQNPRHKITKRGQNVTFRCDPISEHNRLYWYRQTLGQGPEFLTYFQNEAQLEKSRLLSDRFSAERPKGSFSTLEIQRTEQGDSAMYLCASSFLHEKLFFGSGTQLSVL.

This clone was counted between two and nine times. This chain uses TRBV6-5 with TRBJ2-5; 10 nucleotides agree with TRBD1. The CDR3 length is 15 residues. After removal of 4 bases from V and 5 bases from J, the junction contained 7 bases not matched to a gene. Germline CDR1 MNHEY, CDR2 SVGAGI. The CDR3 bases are TGTGCCAGCAGTTTGACGGACAGGGGGGTCGAGACCCAGTACTTC. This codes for CASSLTDRGVETQYF.

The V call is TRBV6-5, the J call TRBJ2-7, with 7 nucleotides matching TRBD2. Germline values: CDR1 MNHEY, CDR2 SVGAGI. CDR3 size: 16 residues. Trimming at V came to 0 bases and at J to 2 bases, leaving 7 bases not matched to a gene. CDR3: CASSYSILANTYEQYF. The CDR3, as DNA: TGTGCCAGCAGTTACTCCATACTAGCGAATACCTACGAGCAGTACTTC.

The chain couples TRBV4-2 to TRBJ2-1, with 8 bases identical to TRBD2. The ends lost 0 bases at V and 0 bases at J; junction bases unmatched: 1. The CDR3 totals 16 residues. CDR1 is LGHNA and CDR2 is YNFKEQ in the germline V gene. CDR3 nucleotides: TGTGCCAGCAGCCAAGAAGGGACTAGCTCCTACAATGAGCAGTTCTTC. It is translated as CASSQEGTSSYNEQFF.

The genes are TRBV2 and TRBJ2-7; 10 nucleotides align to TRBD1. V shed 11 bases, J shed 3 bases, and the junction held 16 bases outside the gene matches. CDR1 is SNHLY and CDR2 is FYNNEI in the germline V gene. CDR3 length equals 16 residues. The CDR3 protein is CACRRDRGSMNYEQYF. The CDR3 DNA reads TGTGCCTGTCGCCGGGACAGGGGCTCGATGAACTACGAGCAGTACTTC. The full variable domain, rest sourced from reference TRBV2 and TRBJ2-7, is EPEVTQTPSHQVTQMGQEVILRCVPISNHLYFYWYRQILGQKVEFLVSFYNNEISEKSEIFDDQFSVERPDGSNFTLKIRSTKLEDSAMYFCACRRDRGSMNYEQYFGPGTRLTVT.

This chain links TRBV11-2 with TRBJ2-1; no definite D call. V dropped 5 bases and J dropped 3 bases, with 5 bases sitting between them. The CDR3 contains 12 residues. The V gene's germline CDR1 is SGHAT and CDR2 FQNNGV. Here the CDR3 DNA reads TGTGCCAGCAGCCCCAACTACAATGAGCAGTTCTTC. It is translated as CASSPNYNEQFF.

CDR3 sequence: CASSESGAPDTQYF. In DNA form, the CDR3 reads TGCGCCAGCAGTGAGTCTGGGGCGCCGGATACGCAGTATTTT. The chain recombines TRBV10-1 with TRBJ2-3; D might be TRBD1 (5 bases). Per the germline V gene, CDR1 is WNHNN and CDR2 is SYGVQD (reference sequence). The CDR3 covers 14 residues. V was cut by 0 bases and J by 6 bases, with 10 bases left in between.

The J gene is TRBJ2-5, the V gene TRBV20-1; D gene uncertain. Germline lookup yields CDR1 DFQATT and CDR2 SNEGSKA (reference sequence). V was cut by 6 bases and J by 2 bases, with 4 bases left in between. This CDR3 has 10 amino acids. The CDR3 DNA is TGCAGTGCAGCACAAGAGACCCAGTACTTC. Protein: CSAAQETQYF.

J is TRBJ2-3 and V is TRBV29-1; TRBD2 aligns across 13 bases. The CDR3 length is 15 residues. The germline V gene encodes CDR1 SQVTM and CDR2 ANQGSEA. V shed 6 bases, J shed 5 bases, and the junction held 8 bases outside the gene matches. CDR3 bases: TGCAGCGTGGTGGGACTAGCGGGAAAGGAAGATACGCAGTATTTT. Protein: CSVVGLAGKEDTQYF.

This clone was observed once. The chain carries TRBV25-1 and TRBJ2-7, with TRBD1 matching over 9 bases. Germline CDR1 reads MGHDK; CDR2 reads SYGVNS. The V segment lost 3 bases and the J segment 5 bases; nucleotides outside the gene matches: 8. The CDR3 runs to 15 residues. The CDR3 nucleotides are TGTGCCAGCAGTGAGCGTACAGGGGGCGTAGACGAGCAGTACTTC. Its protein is CASSERTGGVDEQYF.

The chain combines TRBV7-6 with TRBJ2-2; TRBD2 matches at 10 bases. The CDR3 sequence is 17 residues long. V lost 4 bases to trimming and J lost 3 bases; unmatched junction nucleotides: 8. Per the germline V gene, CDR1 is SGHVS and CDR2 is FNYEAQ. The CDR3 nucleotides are TGTGCCAGCAGCTCTGAGGCACTAGCGGGACACACCGGGGAGCTGTTTTTT. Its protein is CASSSEALAGHTGELFF.

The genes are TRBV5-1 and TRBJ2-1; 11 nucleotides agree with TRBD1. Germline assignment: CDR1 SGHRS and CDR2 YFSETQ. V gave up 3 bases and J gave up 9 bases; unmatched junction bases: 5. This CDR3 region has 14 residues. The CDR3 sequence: CASSSAGTGGEQFF. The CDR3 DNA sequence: TGCGCCAGCAGCTCCGCCGGGACAGGGGGTGAGCAGTTCTTC.

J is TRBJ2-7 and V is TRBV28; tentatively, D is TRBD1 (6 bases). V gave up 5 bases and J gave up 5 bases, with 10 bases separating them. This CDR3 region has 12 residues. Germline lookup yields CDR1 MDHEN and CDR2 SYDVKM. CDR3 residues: CASSTRDNEQYF. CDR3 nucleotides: TGTGCCAGCAGTACCAGGGACAACGAGCAGTACTTC.

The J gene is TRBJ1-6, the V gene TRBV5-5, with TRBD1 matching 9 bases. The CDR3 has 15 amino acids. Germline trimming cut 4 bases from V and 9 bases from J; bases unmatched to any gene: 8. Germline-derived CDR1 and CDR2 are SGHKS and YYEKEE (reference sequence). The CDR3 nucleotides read TGTGCCAGCAGCAGAAGACAGGGGGAGAGTTCACCCCTCCACTTT. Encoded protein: CASSRRQGESSPLHF.

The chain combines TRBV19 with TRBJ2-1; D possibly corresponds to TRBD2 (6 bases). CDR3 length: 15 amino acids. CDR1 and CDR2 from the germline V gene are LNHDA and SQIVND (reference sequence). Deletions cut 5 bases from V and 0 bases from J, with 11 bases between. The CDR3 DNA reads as TGTGCCAGTAGTCTCGGGACTGGCTCCTACAATGAGCAGTTCTTC. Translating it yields CASSLGTGSYNEQFF.

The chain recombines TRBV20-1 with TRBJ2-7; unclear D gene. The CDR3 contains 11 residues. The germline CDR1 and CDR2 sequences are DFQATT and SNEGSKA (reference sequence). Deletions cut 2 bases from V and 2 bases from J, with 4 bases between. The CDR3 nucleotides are TGCAGTGCTAGACAGGCCTACGAGCAGTACTTC. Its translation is CSARQAYEQYF.

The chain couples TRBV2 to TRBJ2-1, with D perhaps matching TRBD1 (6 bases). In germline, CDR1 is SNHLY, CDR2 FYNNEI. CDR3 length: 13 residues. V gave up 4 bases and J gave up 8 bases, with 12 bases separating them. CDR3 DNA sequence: TGTGCCAGCAGTGTCCCAGGGGTGTATGAGCAGTTCTTC. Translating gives CASSVPGVYEQFF.

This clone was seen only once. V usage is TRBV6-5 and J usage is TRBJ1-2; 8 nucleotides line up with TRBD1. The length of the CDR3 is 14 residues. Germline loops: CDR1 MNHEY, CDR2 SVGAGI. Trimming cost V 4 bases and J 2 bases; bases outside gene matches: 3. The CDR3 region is CASSSGGWNYGYTF. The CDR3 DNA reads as TGTGCCAGCAGTTCAGGGGGCTGGAACTATGGCTACACCTTC.

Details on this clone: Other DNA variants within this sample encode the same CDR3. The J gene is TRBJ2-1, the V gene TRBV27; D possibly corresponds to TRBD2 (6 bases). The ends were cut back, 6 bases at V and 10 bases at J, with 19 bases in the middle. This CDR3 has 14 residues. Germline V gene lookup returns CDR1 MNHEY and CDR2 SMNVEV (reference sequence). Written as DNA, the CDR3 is TGTGCCAGCAGAGGGACGTTACCCGGAGGGGAGCAGTTCTTC. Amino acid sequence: CASRGTLPGGEQFF.

CDR3 region: CASSLSYTDTQYF. CDR3 coding DNA: TGTGCCAGCAGTTTATCTTACACAGATACGCAGTATTTT. The rearrangement uses TRBV27 and TRBJ2-3; no definite D call. V lost 0 bases to trimming and J lost 2 bases, with 3 bases between them. The CDR3 runs 13 residues. Germline CDR1 and CDR2: MNHEY and SMNVEV (reference sequence).

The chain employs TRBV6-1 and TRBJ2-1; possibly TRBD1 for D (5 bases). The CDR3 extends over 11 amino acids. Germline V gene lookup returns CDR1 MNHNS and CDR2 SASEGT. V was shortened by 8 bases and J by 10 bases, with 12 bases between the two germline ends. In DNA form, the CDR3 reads TGTGCCAGCCGAACAGGATACGAGCAGTTCTTC. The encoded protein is CASRTGYEQFF.

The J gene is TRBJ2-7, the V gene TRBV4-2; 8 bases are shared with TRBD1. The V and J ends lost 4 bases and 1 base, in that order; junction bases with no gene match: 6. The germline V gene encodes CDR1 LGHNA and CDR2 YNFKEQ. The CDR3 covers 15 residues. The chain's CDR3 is CASSLGTGGSYEQYF. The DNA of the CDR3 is TGTGCCAGCAGCCTCGGGACAGGAGGATCCTACGAGCAGTACTTC.

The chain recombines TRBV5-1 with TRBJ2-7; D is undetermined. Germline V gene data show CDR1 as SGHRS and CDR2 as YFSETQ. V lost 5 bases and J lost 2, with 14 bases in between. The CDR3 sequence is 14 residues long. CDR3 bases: TGCGCCAGCAGGAAAGAGACAACCACCTACGAGCAGTACTTC. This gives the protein CASRKETTTYEQYF. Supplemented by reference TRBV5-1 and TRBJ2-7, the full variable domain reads KAGVTQTPRYLIKTRGQQVTLSCSPISGHRSVSWYQQTPGQGLQFLFEYFSETQRNKGNFPGRFSGRQFSNSRSEMNVSTLELGDSALYLCASRKETTTYEQYFGPGTRLTVT.